This TCR beta chain originates from a study of T cell changes during pregnancy in multiple sclerosis. Some clones are missing from TCRdb's copy, which holds only in-frame ones; the method was immunoSEQ multiplex PCR. The profile covers fewer than 85,000 clones, with around 93% appearing a single time and 2.5% taken by the ten largest. The V gene end was trimmed by 6 bases and the J gene end by 1 base; junction bases not matched to a gene: 14. CDR1 and CDR2 from the germline V gene are MGHDK and SYGVNS. The CDR3 contains 18 residues. Sequenced here: peripheral blood, sampled in the third trimester of pregnancy. The TCR originated in a female donor with multiple sclerosis, enrolled in a pregnancy study. The chain recombines TRBV25-1 with TRBJ1-4; 7 bases fit TRBD1. The CDR3 DNA is TGTGCCAGCAGCCGCCGAGGGACAGCTGGGGGAACTAATGAAAAACTGTTTTTT. Protein product: CASSRRGTAGGTNEKLFF.